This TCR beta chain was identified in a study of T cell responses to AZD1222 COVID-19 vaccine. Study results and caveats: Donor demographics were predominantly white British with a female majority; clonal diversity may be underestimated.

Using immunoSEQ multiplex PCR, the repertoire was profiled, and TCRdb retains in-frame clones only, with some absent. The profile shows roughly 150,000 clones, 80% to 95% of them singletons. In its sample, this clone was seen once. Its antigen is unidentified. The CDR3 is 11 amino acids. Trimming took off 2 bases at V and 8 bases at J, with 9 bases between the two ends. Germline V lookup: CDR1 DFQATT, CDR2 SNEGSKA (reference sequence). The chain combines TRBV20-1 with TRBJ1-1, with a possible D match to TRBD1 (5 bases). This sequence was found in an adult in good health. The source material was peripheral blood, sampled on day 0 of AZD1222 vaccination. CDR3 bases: TGCAGTGCTAGAAGGGGTCCCGAAGCTTTCTTT. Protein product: CSARRGPEAFF.